Following are 18 T cell receptor beta chains from one sample sequenced in a study of type 1 regulatory T cells. TCRdb analysed the reads with MiXCR anew, one entry per CDR3 protein. This sample has 80,000 to 100,000 distinct CDR3 sequences, with less than 40% found just once. Sample: CD4+ T cells, either the whole sample or a sorted fraction (not recorded which). Receptors were obtained from a human donor in good health.

V usage is TRBV20-1 and J usage is TRBJ1-4; TRBD1 might be the D (5 bases). Trimming took 6 bases from V and 8 from J, leaving 19 bases between them. This CDR3 has 14 residues. CDR1 and CDR2 (germline): DFQATT, SNEGSKA (reference sequence). In DNA form, the CDR3 reads TGCAGTGCATCCCGTGGCGGGGGTTTGGAAAAACTGTTTTTT. It is translated as CSASRGGGLEKLFF.

This clonotype has only a few counts. This chain links TRBV15 with TRBJ2-1; D is unclear. Germline V lookup: CDR1 LNHNV, CDR2 YYDKDF (reference sequence). V was pared by 3 bases and J by 6 bases, with 12 bases between. This CDR3 spans 14 amino acids. The CDR3 loop is CATSRGGTGNEQFF. The CDR3 region has the DNA TGTGCCACCAGCAGGGGTGGAACGGGCAATGAGCAGTTCTTC.

The rearrangement joins TRBV7-8 to TRBJ2-1; 8 nucleotides align to TRBD2. This CDR3 contains 16 residues. Trimming removed 5 bases from V and 11 bases from J; junction bases left unmatched: 17. Germline CDR1 SGHVS, CDR2 FQNEAQ. The DNA of the CDR3 is TGTGCCAGCAGCAATTTGGGTCGGGAGGGGGTTGGTAAGCAGTTCTTC. It is translated as CASSNLGREGVGKQFF. Using reference TRBV7-8 and TRBJ2-1 for the parts outside the CDR3, the full variable domain is GAGVSQSPRYKVAKRGQDVALRCDPISGHVSLFWYQQALGQGPEFLTYFQNEAQLDKSGLPSDRFFAERPEGSVSTLKIQRTQQEDSAVYLCASSNLGREGVGKQFFGPGTRLTVL.

The chain carries TRBV20-1 and TRBJ2-4; D call uncertain. CDR1 is DFQATT, CDR2 SNEGSKA, per germline (reference sequence). Trimming left V 2 bases short and J 0 bases short, with 14 bases between. This CDR3 spans 16 amino acids. The CDR3 spells CSARKPVAIAKNIQYF. CDR3 sequence (DNA): TGCAGTGCTAGAAAGCCAGTGGCAATAGCCAAAAACATTCAGTACTTC.

This clonotype has at least ten counts. The chain links TRBV7-2 to TRBJ1-1; TRBD1 is a possible D gene (5 bases). The ends were cut back, 2 bases at V and 5 bases at J, with 12 bases in the middle. Per the germline V gene, CDR1 is SGHTA and CDR2 is FQGNSA. This CDR3 has 14 amino acids. The CDR3 coding sequence is TGTGCCAGCAGCTTAAGTGGGCAGGGTACTGAAGCTTTCTTT. Amino acids: CASSLSGQGTEAFF.

This chain connects TRBV2 to TRBJ1-6, with TRBD1 matching over 10 bases. J was trimmed by 5 bases and V by 6 bases; bases with no gene match: 4. The CDR3 extends over 15 amino acids. Germline V gene sequence: CDR1 SNHLY, CDR2 FYNNEI. CDR3: CASSRTGGNNSPLHF. CDR3 DNA sequence: TGTGCCAGCAGCCGGACAGGGGGAAATAATTCACCCCTCCACTTT.

The chain joins TRBV20-1 to TRBJ2-5; 7 bases agree with TRBD2. The CDR3 has 15 residues. The junction had 11 bases not matched to a gene; V was cut back by 6 bases and J by 1 base. Germline-derived CDR1 and CDR2 are DFQATT and SNEGSKA (reference sequence). This chain's CDR3 is CSARPLAEPQETQYF. DNA of the CDR3: TGCAGTGCCAGGCCGCTAGCGGAGCCCCAAGAGACCCAGTACTTC.

The sample holds a few counts of this clonotype. The rearrangement joins TRBV4-1 to TRBJ2-7; weak D call: TRBD1 (6 bases). The ends were cut back, 3 bases at V and 4 bases at J, with 19 bases in the middle. Germline V lookup: CDR1 MGHRA, CDR2 YSYEKL. The CDR3 consists of 16 residues. DNA of the CDR3: TGCGCCAGCAGCCAGGATGGACAGCCTACTATTTACGAGCAGTACTTC. Translating it yields CASSQDGQPTIYEQYF.

This chain links TRBV7-2 with TRBJ2-7; 7 bases agree with TRBD1. Losses at the gene ends were 1 base for V and 3 bases for J; bases not matched to a gene: 6. This CDR3 is built from 15 residues. CDR1 is SGHTA and CDR2 is FQGNSA in the germline V gene. The CDR3 nucleotides read TGTGCCAGCAGCTTAGTGAGCAGGGGGAGCTACGAGCAGTACTTC. As protein: CASSLVSRGSYEQYF.

This clonotype appeared a few times. The chain employs TRBV7-2 and TRBJ2-1; TRBD1 aligns across 9 bases. The CDR3 runs 15 residues. CDR1 SGHTA and CDR2 FQGNSA come from the germline V gene. The ends lost 4 bases at V and 9 bases at J; junction bases unmatched: 10. The CDR3 nucleotides read TGTGCCAGCAGCTGGGACAGGGCTTACAATGGTGAGCAGTTCTTC. It specifies CASSWDRAYNGEQFF.

The CDR3 region has the DNA TGTGCCAGTAGTATAGGCTGGGGGAGTAAATATAGCAATCAGCCCCAGCATTTT. Translation: CASSIGWGSKYSNQPQHF. This sequence joins TRBV19 and TRBJ1-5, with TRBD1 as a possible D gene (5 bases). CDR1 and CDR2 from the germline V gene are LNHDA and SQIVND (reference sequence). The CDR3 has 18 amino acids. Trimming stripped 1 base from V and 0 bases from J, with 16 bases between.

The table lists this clonotype with a few counts. The chain uses TRBV18 and TRBJ1-2; TRBD1 matches at 7 bases. This CDR3 has 16 amino acids. Looked up from germline, CDR1 is KGHSH and CDR2 is LQKENI. V trimming: 3 bases; J trimming: 4 bases; junction bases outside the gene matches: 11. CDR3 sequence reads: CASSPNTGDAGYGYTF. CDR3 nucleotides: TGTGCCAGCTCACCCAACACAGGGGACGCAGGCTATGGCTACACCTTC.

This chain uses TRBV7-2 with TRBJ2-4; D tentatively reads TRBD1 or TRBD2 (5 bases each). Trimming removed 1 base at V and 0 bases at J, with 7 bases between. Germline V lookup: CDR1 SGHTA, CDR2 FQGNSA. There are 15 residues in the CDR3. CDR3 in DNA: TGTGCCAGCAGCTTAGTTGGGACAGCCAAAAACATTCAGTACTTC. This codes for CASSLVGTAKNIQYF.

The table lists this clonotype with a few counts. The genes are TRBV5-1 and TRBJ2-1, with TRBD2 as a possible D gene (6 bases). The CDR3 consists of 14 residues. The germline V gene encodes CDR1 SGHRS and CDR2 YFSETQ. Trimming shortened V by 4 bases and J by 3 bases, and 11 bases separated the two germline ends. The DNA of the CDR3 is TGCGCCAGCAGCAAGACTAGTAACTACAATGAGCAGTTCTTC. This gives the protein CASSKTSNYNEQFF.

The chain combines TRBV4-3 with TRBJ2-2, with 11 positions matching TRBD1. This CDR3 is built from 16 residues. Trimming took 4 bases from V and 3 from J; bases not matched to a gene: 4. The germline V gene has CDR1 LGHNA and CDR2 YSLEER. The CDR3 region is CASSRGTGGDTGELFF. As DNA, the CDR3 is TGCGCCAGCAGCCGAGGGACAGGGGGTGACACCGGGGAGCTGTTTTTT.

This clonotype has only a few counts. The chain is built from TRBV7-2 and TRBJ1-1; the D is unclear. Germline-derived CDR1 and CDR2 are SGHTA and FQGNSA. Between the trimmed V and J ends, which lost 5 bases and 5 bases, there was a span of 15 bases. This CDR3 spans 14 amino acids. The CDR3 region is CASSPAPGATEAFF. The CDR3 DNA reads as TGTGCCAGCAGCCCGGCTCCGGGAGCAACTGAAGCTTTCTTT.

The chain links TRBV12-3 or TRBV12-4 to TRBJ2-5, with 8 bases aligning to TRBD2. The V segment lost 2 bases and the J segment 3 bases; nucleotides outside the gene matches: 5. This CDR3 spans 15 amino acids. In DNA, the CDR3 is TGTGCCAGCAGTTTATGGGGACTAGGAGAAGAGACCCAGTACTTC. It is translated as CASSLWGLGEETQYF.

V usage is TRBV20-1 and J usage is TRBJ2-7; TRBD2 matches 9 bases. V was clipped by 1 base and J by 5 bases; unmatched bases: 3. CDR3 size: 13 residues. The germline V gene encodes CDR1 DFQATT and CDR2 SNEGSKA (reference sequence). The CDR3 region is CSARVLAGNEQYF. In DNA form, the CDR3 reads TGCAGTGCTAGAGTTCTAGCGGGAAACGAGCAGTACTTC.